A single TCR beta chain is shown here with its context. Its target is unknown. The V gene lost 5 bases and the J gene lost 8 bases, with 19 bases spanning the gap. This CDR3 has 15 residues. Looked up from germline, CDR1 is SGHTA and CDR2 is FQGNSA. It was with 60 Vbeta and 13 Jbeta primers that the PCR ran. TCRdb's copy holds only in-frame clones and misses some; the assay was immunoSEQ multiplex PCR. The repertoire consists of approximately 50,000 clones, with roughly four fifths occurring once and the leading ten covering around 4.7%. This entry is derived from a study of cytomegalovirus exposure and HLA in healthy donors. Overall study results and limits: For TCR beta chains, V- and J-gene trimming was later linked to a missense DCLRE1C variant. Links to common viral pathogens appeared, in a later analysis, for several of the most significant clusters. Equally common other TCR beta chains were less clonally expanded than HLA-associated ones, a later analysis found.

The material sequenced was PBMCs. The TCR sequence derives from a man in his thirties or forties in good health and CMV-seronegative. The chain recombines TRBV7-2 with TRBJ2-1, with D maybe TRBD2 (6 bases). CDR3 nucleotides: TGTGCCAGCAGCCCCGAGGGTGGGGGGTTTGATGAGCAGTTCTTC. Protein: CASSPEGGGFDEQFF.